This passage covers 3 T cell receptor beta chains from one sample sequenced in a study of CD8+ T cells in alopecia areata. Documented treatment: oral pan-JAK inhibitor, 5-10 mg twice daily. Extracted RNA was reverse transcribed into cDNA, the sequencing template. Clones were read by immunoSEQ multiplex PCR, and TCRdb kept only the in-frame ones, dropping some. The sample includes some 120,000 clones, less than 75% of them seen just once. Here the sequenced sample was CD8+ T cells sorted from blood, taken at week 24, from a patient treated with tofacitinib. These TCRs come from a human donor with alopecia areata.

This clone turned up a few times. V gene TRBV2 combines with J gene TRBJ2-7, with D possibly matching TRBD1 (6 bases). Germline V gene lookup returns CDR1 SNHLY and CDR2 FYNNEI. The V end lost 6 bases, the J end lost 4 bases, and 10 bases lay between the germline ends. The CDR3 is made up of 12 amino acids. Here the CDR3 DNA reads TGTGCCAGCAGGTACAGGGATTACGAGCAGTACTTC. Translating gives CASRYRDYEQYF.

This clone was seen only a few times. The gene calls are TRBV6-5 and TRBJ1-6; D not certain. The CDR3 contains 14 residues. Germline CDR1 and CDR2: MNHEY and SVGAGI. The V and J ends lost 2 bases and 14 bases respectively, with 16 bases between them. CDR3 sequence reads: CASSYDMESLALHF. As DNA, the CDR3 is TGTGCCAGCAGTTACGACATGGAGAGTTTGGCCCTCCACTTT.

J is TRBJ1-2 and V is TRBV7-9; 12 bases match TRBD1. Looked up from germline, CDR1 is SEHNR and CDR2 is FQNEAQ (reference sequence). The CDR3 has 15 residues. The junction had 6 bases not matched to a gene; V was cut back by 4 bases and J by 6 bases. CDR3 in amino acids: CASSSRDRGHDGYTF. As DNA, the CDR3 is TGTGCCAGCAGCTCCCGGGACAGGGGGCATGATGGCTACACCTTC.